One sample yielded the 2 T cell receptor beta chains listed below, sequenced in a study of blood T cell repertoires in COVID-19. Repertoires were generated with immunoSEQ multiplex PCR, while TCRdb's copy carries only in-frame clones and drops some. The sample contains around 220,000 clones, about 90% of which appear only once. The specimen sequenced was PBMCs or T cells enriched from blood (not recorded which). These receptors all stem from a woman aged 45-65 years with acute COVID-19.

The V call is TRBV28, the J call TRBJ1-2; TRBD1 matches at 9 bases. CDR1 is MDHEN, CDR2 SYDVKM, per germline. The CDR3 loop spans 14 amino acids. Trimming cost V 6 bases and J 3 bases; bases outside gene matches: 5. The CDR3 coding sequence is TGTGCCAGCAGCGGGACAGGGCTCCACTATGGCTACACCTTC. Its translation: CASSGTGLHYGYTF.

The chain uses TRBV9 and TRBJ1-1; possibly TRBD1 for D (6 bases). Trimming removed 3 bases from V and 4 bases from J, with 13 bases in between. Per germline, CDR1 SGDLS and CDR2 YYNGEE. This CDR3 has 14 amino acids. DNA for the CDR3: TGTGCCAGCAGCGAGAACAGGGTGGGCACTGAAGCTTTCTTT. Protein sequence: CASSENRVGTEAFF.